This section outlines one T cell receptor beta chain sequence together with its context. What it binds is unknown. CD45RO-CCR7+CD27+CD95- expression identified naive CD8+ T cells. This specimen comes from a study of CXCR3-negative and CXCR3-positive naive CD8 T cells. Whole-study context: Each library held about 1.5 +/- 0.3 million TRB reads, 130 million to 150 million in total. Study-level points and caveats: Expression of CXCR3 was partially reduced after cryopreservation, and fresh PBMCs were used in most assays. TRB CDR3s of CXCR3-positive naive cells were more hydrophobic than those of CXCR3-negative naive cells.

The libraries of TRB cDNA were constructed through 5' RACE using UMI labels. After re-calling the 5' RACE reads, TCRdb lists one entry per CDR3 protein, DNA absent. The sample includes roughly 130,000 distinct CDR3 sequences. This CDR3 contains 15 residues. V gene TRBV12-3 or TRBV12-4 combines with J gene TRBJ1-2. Sequencing was carried out using naive CXCR3+ CD8+ T cells from blood. Subset denoted: CD45RO-CCR7+CD27+CD95- naive CD8+ T cells expressing CXCR3 (TNR3+). The sequence came from a human donor in good health. Some clones in this sample may be carry-over from other donors' samples. The CDR3 protein is CASSLVVGLNYGYTF.